These T cell receptor beta chains were read from a single sample in a study of blood T cell repertoires in COVID-19. Only in-frame clones appear in the TCRdb table, and some are missing; sequencing was by immunoSEQ multiplex PCR. The sample contains about 300,000 clones, roughly 90% of which appear only once. Sequencing was performed on PBMCs or T cells enriched from blood (not recorded which). The receptors were sampled from a man in his sixties who had recovered from COVID-19. Both conserved end residues are part of each CDR3. The D gene is left open where the match is weak. Clone sizes are given selectively: once, few, many, or a class where the clone is expanded.

d_gene | j_gene | abundance | v_gene | CDR3aa | CDR3nt
- | TRBJ1-6 | - | TRBV2 | CATPLSPSSYNSPLHF | TGTGCCACCCCGTTATCACCGAGCTCCTATAATTCACCCCTCCACTTT
- | TRBJ2-3 | - | TRBV7-6 | CASSLSPSTDTQYF | TGTGCCAGCAGCCTAAGTCCTAGCACAGATACGCAGTATTTT
TRBD2 | TRBJ2-1 | - | TRBV7-2 | CASSLRVAGGYNEQFF | TGTGCCAGCAGCTTAAGGGTTGCGGGAGGGTACAATGAGCAGTTCTTC
- | TRBJ2-7 | - | TRBV3-1/TRBV3-2 | CASTKGGSSYEQYF | TGTGCCAGCACTAAGGGGGGGAGCTCCTACGAGCAGTACTTC
- | TRBJ2-5 | - | TRBV10-2 | CASSVKDSRETQYF | TGCGCCAGCAGTGTAAAGGACTCCCGAGAGACCCAGTACTTC
- | TRBJ1-2 | - | TRBV2 | CASSEERYGYTF | TGTGCCAGCAGTGAGGAGCGCTATGGCTACACCTTC
TRBD1 | TRBJ2-5 | - | TRBV19 | CASSAGQGWETQYF | TGTGCCAGTAGTGCGGGACAGGGGTGGGAGACCCAGTACTTC
TRBD1 | TRBJ2-5 | once | TRBV19 | CASTGTGESRETQYF | TGTGCCAGTACGGGGACAGGAGAAAGTCGGGAGACCCAGTACTTC
TRBD1 | TRBJ2-7 | - | TRBV2 | CASRILTGYYEQYF | TGTGCCAGCAGGATCCTGACAGGGTACTACGAGCAGTACTTC
TRBD2 | TRBJ2-7 | - | TRBV11-2 | CASSLGTSGTYEQYF | TGTGCCAGCAGCTTAGGGACTAGCGGAACCTACGAGCAGTACTTC
- | TRBJ1-2 | - | TRBV5-1 | CASSLGGNYGYTF | TGCGCCAGCAGCTTGGGAGGGAACTATGGCTACACCTTC
TRBD1 | TRBJ2-7 | - | TRBV10-3 | CAISDPGQPSYEQYF | TGTGCCATCAGTGATCCGGGACAGCCCTCCTACGAGCAGTACTTC
- | TRBJ1-2 | - | TRBV6-5 | CASSTGRASYGYTF | TGTGCCAGCAGCACCGGCAGGGCGAGCTATGGCTACACCTTC
TRBD2 | TRBJ2-4 | - | TRBV11-3 | CASSLDPLAGPPLAKNIQYF | TGTGCCAGCAGCTTAGATCCCCTAGCGGGACCTCCCTTAGCCAAAAACATTCAGTACTTC
TRBD1 | TRBJ1-5 | - | TRBV6-5 | CASSYLGQGKQPQHF | TGTGCCAGCAGTTACTTAGGACAGGGGAAGCAGCCCCAGCATTTT
- | TRBJ2-7 | - | TRBV18 | CASSPPGGEQYF | TGTGCCAGCTCACCACCCGGTGGCGAGCAGTACTTC
- | TRBJ2-6 | once | TRBV19 | CASSNDRTSSGANVLTF | TGTGCCAGTAGTAATGATAGAACTTCCTCTGGGGCCAACGTCCTGACTTTC
TRBD2 | TRBJ2-1 | - | TRBV5-1 | CASSLDGTTIYNEQFF | TGCGCCAGCAGCTTGGATGGGACTACAATTTACAATGAGCAGTTCTTC
TRBD1 | TRBJ1-4 | - | TRBV28 | CASSINRGRDEKLFF | TGTGCCAGCAGTATTAACAGGGGGCGGGATGAAAAACTGTTTTTT
TRBD1 | TRBJ2-3 | - | TRBV27 | CASSPRQGLSSTDTQYF | TGTGCCAGCAGTCCCCGACAGGGTCTATCTAGCACAGATACGCAGTATTTT
- | TRBJ2-5 | once | TRBV15 | CATSRDPSSQETQYF | TGTGCCACCAGCAGAGACCCGAGTTCACAAGAGACCCAGTACTTC
TRBD2 | TRBJ2-7 | few | TRBV9 | CASSPRLAGNYEQYF | TGTGCCAGCAGCCCCCGACTAGCGGGTAACTACGAGCAGTACTTC
- | TRBJ2-4 | - | TRBV14 | CASSQEETGALDIQYF | TGTGCCAGCAGCCAAGAGGAGACAGGCGCTTTGGACATTCAGTACTTC
TRBD2 | TRBJ2-1 | once | TRBV5-1 | CASRFRLAGSSYNEQFF | TGCGCCAGCAGATTTAGACTAGCGGGTAGCTCCTACAATGAGCAGTTCTTC
TRBD1 | TRBJ2-1 | - | TRBV5-1 | CASSPWTGPNNEQFF | TGCGCCAGCAGCCCCTGGACAGGGCCTAACAATGAGCAGTTCTTC
TRBD1 | TRBJ1-3 | - | TRBV28 | CASSSLHTGTGFGNTIYF | TGTGCCAGCAGTTCACTTCACACCGGGACAGGGTTTGGAAACACCATATATTTT
TRBD1 | TRBJ1-1 | - | TRBV2 | CASSEWGTAPGAFF | TGTGCCAGCAGTGAATGGGGGACAGCCCCAGGAGCTTTCTTT
TRBD1 | TRBJ2-7 | - | TRBV10-3 | CAISESFGTGESYEQYF | TGTGCCATCAGTGAGTCTTTTGGGACAGGGGAATCCTACGAGCAGTACTTC
TRBD1 | TRBJ2-5 | - | TRBV5-6 | CASSWTGTGAGKETQYF | TGTGCCAGCAGCTGGACCGGGACAGGGGCCGGAAAAGAGACCCAGTACTTC
- | TRBJ1-3 | - | TRBV13 | CASLRPSSGNTIYF | TGTGCCAGTCTGCGCCCGAGCTCTGGAAACACCATATATTTT
TRBD1 | TRBJ1-6 | - | TRBV3-1/TRBV3-2 | CASSPGTGESPLHF | TGTGCCAGCAGCCCCGGGACAGGGGAATCACCCCTCCACTTT
TRBD1 | TRBJ1-2 | - | TRBV6-1 | CASSEGGTGTYGYTF | TGTGCCAGCAGTGAAGGGGGGACAGGGACCTATGGCTACACCTTC
TRBD2 | TRBJ2-3 | - | TRBV29-1 | CSVAGTSGLATDTQYF | TGCAGCGTTGCCGGGACTAGCGGTTTGGCCACAGATACGCAGTATTTT
- | TRBJ2-1 | - | TRBV9 | CASSVDEGSWSEQFF | TGTGCCAGCAGCGTAGATGAGGGTAGTTGGTCTGAGCAGTTCTTC
- | TRBJ2-5 | - | TRBV6-2/TRBV6-3 | CASSLYSVRETQYF | TGTGCCAGCAGTCTGTACAGTGTTCGAGAGACCCAGTACTTC
TRBD2 | TRBJ2-2 | - | TRBV7-3 | CASSLFPAGVGTGELFF | TGTGCCAGCAGCTTATTCCCAGCGGGAGTCGGCACCGGGGAGCTGTTTTTT
TRBD1 | TRBJ2-7 | - | TRBV19 | CASARDRGSEQYF | TGTGCCAGTGCCCGGGACAGGGGGAGCGAGCAGTACTTC
- | TRBJ2-2 | - | TRBV7-2 | CASSKGMAGELFF | TGTGCCAGCAGTAAGGGGATGGCCGGGGAGCTGTTTTTT
TRBD2 | TRBJ2-2 | - | TRBV5-1 | CASSLIAGATGELFF | TGCGCCAGCAGCCTGATAGCGGGAGCAACCGGGGAGCTGTTTTTT
TRBD1 | TRBJ2-2 | - | TRBV5-1 | CASSFMDRDSGELFF | TGCGCCAGCAGCTTTATGGACAGGGACTCCGGGGAGCTGTTTTTT
TRBD1 | TRBJ1-4 | - | TRBV15 | CATSSLPGQPKFATNEKLFF | TGTGCCACCAGCAGTCTTCCGGGACAGCCCAAGTTTGCAACTAATGAAAAACTGTTTTTT
- | TRBJ2-7 | - | TRBV6-1 | CASSEVGGTAVPYEQYF | TGTGCCAGCAGTGAAGTAGGGGGGACAGCTGTTCCCTACGAGCAGTACTTC
TRBD1 | TRBJ2-7 | - | TRBV27 | CASGPSGQPYEQYF | TGTGCCAGCGGGCCCTCGGGACAGCCCTACGAGCAGTACTTC